Below, 16 T cell receptor beta chains from the same sample are listed, as sequenced in a study of T-cell reconstitution after alpha-beta-depleted transplantation in children. Preparation of the TCRbeta library was carried out with unique molecular identifiers. TCRdb re-analysed the PCR reads in MiXCR, keeping a single row per CDR3 protein. The data hold 200,000 to 250,000 distinct CDR3 sequences, with more than 10% observed a single time. The sample was PBMCs from the stem cell graft donor, taken from the stem cell graft. The receptors come from a human donor who donated a stem cell graft to a child with acute lymphoblastic leukemia.

There are many counts of this clonotype. The chain has TRBV28 and TRBJ2-4; perhaps D is TRBD1 or TRBD2 (5 bases each). This CDR3 comprises 12 residues. Germline CDR1 and CDR2: MDHEN and SYDVKM. V gave up 3 bases and J gave up 8 bases, with 8 bases separating them. CDR3 region: CASSFRGHIQYF. The DNA of the CDR3 is TGTGCCAGCAGTTTTAGGGGACACATTCAGTACTTC.

Comments on this clonotype: A read error is possible here, since a much larger clone lies one base away. The chain couples TRBV5-1 to TRBJ2-7; 7 bases are shared with TRBD1. Germline assignment: CDR1 SGHRS and CDR2 YFSETQ. V shed 7 bases, J shed 3 bases, and the junction held 10 bases outside the gene matches. The CDR3 runs 14 residues. CDR3 DNA sequence: TGCGCCAGCGGCTCTACAGGGGTTGTCTACGAGCAGTACTTC. Translation: CASGSTGVVYEQYF.

This clonotype was counted ten times or more. The chain uses TRBV12-3 or TRBV12-4 and TRBJ2-5; D not resolved. V shed 3 bases and J shed 0 bases, with 2 bases lying between them. This CDR3 is built from 12 residues. For the CDR3, the DNA is TGTGCCAGCAGTTTTAACCAAGAGACCCAGTACTTC. Translation gives CASSFNQETQYF.

This clonotype was seen many times. This chain uses TRBV12-3 or TRBV12-4 with TRBJ2-5; 7 bases are a match to TRBD1. CDR3 length: 17 amino acids. J gave up 1 base and V 6 bases, and 14 bases lay outside the gene matches. CDR3 sequence reads: CASSPDREWPGQETQYF. Written as DNA, the CDR3 is TGTGCCAGCAGCCCCGACAGGGAATGGCCAGGCCAAGAGACCCAGTACTTC.

This clonotype was seen repeatedly, ten times or more. The chain joins TRBV7-9 to TRBJ1-1; D is unclear. Germline V CDR1 and CDR2: SEHNR, FQNEAQ (reference sequence). The CDR3 is made up of 12 amino acids. Trimming stripped 4 bases from V and 0 bases from J, with 3 bases between. CDR3 protein: CASSYVNTEAFF. In DNA form, the CDR3 reads TGTGCCAGCAGCTACGTGAACACTGAAGCTTTCTTT.

This clonotype was recorded at least ten times. This chain links TRBV28 with TRBJ2-7; D gene uncertain. Germline V gene sequence: CDR1 MDHEN, CDR2 SYDVKM. The CDR3 loop spans 10 amino acids. The V end lost 3 bases, the J end lost 9 bases, and 6 bases lay between the germline ends. CDR3 loop: CASSFDRQYF. DNA of the CDR3: TGTGCCAGCAGTTTCGATAGGCAGTACTTC.

This clonotype was counted at least ten times. CDR3: CASSPGTGGERTEAFF. CDR3 coding DNA: TGTGCCAGCAGTCCAGGGACAGGGGGCGAGCGGACTGAAGCTTTCTTT. The chain uses TRBV12-3 or TRBV12-4 and TRBJ1-1, with 12 bases that match TRBD1. The V gene end was trimmed by 5 bases and the J gene end by 5 bases; junction bases not matched to a gene: 9. The CDR3 is 16 residues long.

Notes on this clonotype: A read error may be the cause here, since a much bigger clone is one base away. V usage is TRBV27 and J usage is TRBJ2-5, with 7 bases that match TRBD2. The CDR3 extends over 12 amino acids. CDR1 and CDR2 from the germline V gene are MNHEY and SMNVEV (reference sequence). Written as DNA, the CDR3 is TGTGCCGGCAGAGGGAGGGGAGAGACCCAGTACTTC. Translation gives CAGRGRGETQYF.

This clonotype was seen once. With a much larger clone just one base away, this may be a read error. This sequence joins TRBV28 and TRBJ1-5, with a weak D call TRBD1 (5 bases). Germline CDR1 reads MDHEN; CDR2 reads SYDVKM. The CDR3 has 14 amino acids. The germline V and J ends were trimmed by 7 bases and 6 bases, with 16 bases remaining between them. The CDR3 sequence: CASTMTVKSQPQHF. Here the CDR3 DNA reads TGTGCCAGCACTATGACAGTCAAGTCTCAGCCCCAGCATTTT.

This clonotype was recorded at least ten times. This chain links TRBV30 with TRBJ2-5; unclear D gene. This CDR3 contains 15 residues. V was pared by 2 bases and J by 1 base, with 14 bases between. The germline gives CDR1 GTSNPN, CDR2 SVGIG (reference sequence). CDR3 nucleotides: TGTGCCTGGAGTCGTGGGCAGGAGATCCAAGAGACCCAGTACTTC. Residues: CAWSRGQEIQETQYF.

The CDR3 nucleotides are TGTGCCAAAACAACGGAAGCTCACACTGAAGCTTTCTTT. It encodes CAKTTEAHTEAFF. This chain uses TRBV9 with TRBJ1-1; D is unresolved. Germline V CDR1 and CDR2: SGDLS, YYNGEE. This CDR3 has 13 amino acids. Trimming cost V 9 bases and J 3 bases, with 15 bases left between them. Using reference TRBV9 and TRBJ1-1 for the parts outside the CDR3, the full variable domain is DSGVTQTPKHLITATGQRVTLRCSPRSGDLSVYWYQQSLDQGLQFLIQYYNGEERAKGNILERFSAQQFPDLHSELNLSSLELGDSALYFCAKTTEAHTEAFFGQGTRLTVV.

The table lists this clonotype with many counts. The rearrangement joins TRBV7-9 to TRBJ1-4; 7 bases line up with TRBD1. The germline gives CDR1 SEHNR, CDR2 FQNEAQ (reference sequence). The V segment lost 5 bases and the J segment 7 bases; nucleotides outside the gene matches: 16. The CDR3 spans 17 residues. Written as DNA, the CDR3 is TGTGCCAGCAGCCAACGACAGGGTCCGGCTTCCATTGAAAAACTGTTTTTT. Translating gives CASSQRQGPASIEKLFF.

This clonotype was recorded many times. The gene calls are TRBV27 and TRBJ1-5; 8 nucleotides align to TRBD1. Trimming removed 5 bases from V and 1 base from J; junction bases left unmatched: 4. Germline V gene sequence: CDR1 MNHEY, CDR2 SMNVEV (reference sequence). The CDR3 contains 15 residues. The CDR3 here is CASSPRTGSNQPQHF. Written as DNA, the CDR3 is TGTGCCAGCAGTCCTAGGACAGGGAGCAATCAGCCCCAGCATTTT.

V and J are TRBV11-1 and TRBJ2-3, with TRBD2 identical over 7 bases. Germline assignment: CDR1 SGHAT and CDR2 FQDESV (reference sequence). The V segment lost 7 bases and the J segment 4 bases; nucleotides outside the gene matches: 8. This CDR3 has 14 residues. The CDR3 nucleotides read TGTGCCAGCAACCCTAGCGGTGCGGCAGATACGCAGTATTTT. Protein: CASNPSGAADTQYF.

In this sample, this clonotype turned up many times. The chain links TRBV24-1 to TRBJ2-1; 8 bases line up with TRBD1. V lost 2 bases, J lost 2 bases, and 4 bases stayed unmatched. CDR1 and CDR2 from the germline V gene are KGHDR and SFDVKD. This CDR3 is built from 16 residues. CDR3 in DNA: TGTGCCACCAGTGATTCCGAGACAGGGGCCTACAATGAGCAGTTCTTC. Residues: CATSDSETGAYNEQFF.

There are many counts of this clonotype. The V gene is TRBV12-3 or TRBV12-4, the J gene TRBJ2-2; no reliable D call. The V end was cut by 6 bases, the J end by 4 bases, with 12 bases between. The CDR3 is made up of 14 amino acids. In nucleotides, the CDR3 is TGTGCCAGCAGCGCGGACCGAGCCACCGGGGAGCTGTTTTTT. Amino acids: CASSADRATGELFF.